This T cell receptor (beta chain) stems from a study of beta chain features in type 1 diabetes (dated 2018 in TCRdb). At the level of the whole study: Mean age, gender distribution, total cell number and subset yield did not differ between patients and healthy donors. Regulatory and stem cell-like memory subsets were obtained from only 8 patients and roughly 8 healthy donors, while naive and central memory subsets were obtained from all 30 or so donors. The study compared the TCRB repertoires of sorted circulating CD4+ T cell subsets in recently diagnosed type 1 diabetes patients with those in matched healthy donors. Across all samples, approximately 100 million sorted cells were examined, and cell number per subset correlated strongly with RNA yield. The investigation overall reported the following: At VDJ recombination sites, type 1 diabetes patients had fewer insertions and more deleted nucleotides, which implies abnormalities in thymic rearrangement. In all four CD4+ subsets, TCRB CDR3 length was moderately but significantly shorter in type 1 diabetes patients. Only small numbers of individuals were included in the HLA sub-analyses, which left unresolved whether HLA type had any influence on TCRB rearrangement. Because cDNA rather than genomic DNA was sequenced, highly expressing activated cells could have been over-represented, although no difference in activation and CD3 levels was found between groups. The naive, central memory and regulatory TCRB repertoires appeared to resemble one another more closely among patients than among healthy donors. PCR may preferentially amplify shorter templates, but because patient and control samples were amplified and corrected together, any resulting skew would affect both groups equally.

The entire amount of isolated RNA was reverse transcribed using the High Capacity cDNA Reverse Transcription Kit, so the sequenced TCRB transcripts were expressed ones. Deep immunoSEQ sequencing was performed on naive, central memory and regulatory T cell samples, with an average of about 3.57 million total reads per sample. After sorted cells were lysed in RLT buffer, RNA was extracted with DNase-treated RNeasy Micro or Mini kits, with the choice depending on cell number. To prevent cross-contamination, each cell subset was processed individually, whereas patient and healthy donor samples were processed jointly. Using the immunoSEQ multiplex PCR, TCRB sequences were amplified from cDNA into 87-bp fragments spanning the CDR3 region. Sequencing of the amplicons was performed on the Illumina HiSeq platform. Processing in the source paper ran as follows. PCR bias was corrected computationally using synthetic template baselines, and reads within Hamming distance 2 were collapsed, with unmergeable singletons discarded. Reads were aligned against IMGT to assign V, D and J genes, CDR3 length and insertions or deletions at six rearrangement sites. Clonotype counts were normalized to sorted cell number within each subset before computing true diversity and Gini coefficients with the tcR R package. Repertoire sharing was quantified using the overlap coefficient calculated on TCRB nucleotide sequences. Out-of-frame TCRB sequences from naive cells were analyzed to stand in for the pre-selection repertoire. Imported from immuneACCESS, the table was reduced by TCRdb to in-frame sequences with V and J called. These copies leave out some clones; in studies compared against another copy, an unresolved V gene accounts for under half, and the cause of the remainder is not known. Clone size and the V and J calls come from that table; the DNA yielded D and trimming. Counted in this sample were 600,000 to 650,000 clones; 15% to 17% of them appeared once. The top ten hold around 0.1% of the sample.

With respect to this clone: No antigen is known for it. No much larger clone is present one base from it, and per-base qualities are unavailable.

From each donor, a single peripheral blood sample of 95 to 150 mL on average was drawn into heparinised tubes. A BD FACSAria II and a panel including CD45RO, CCR7, CD25, CD127, CD95 and CD27 were used to sort naive, central memory, regulatory and stem cell-like memory CD4+ T cells. All sorted populations exceeded 98% purity. PBMCs were separated immediately by Lymphoprep density gradient centrifugation and were stained directly, without being cultured. So that batch effects would be minimized, each experiment stained and sorted samples in pairs, pairing one healthy donor with one patient. The CDR3 contains 14 residues, cysteine and phenylalanine counted. The DNA shown is the 42-base CDR3, in frame from base 1. For CDR1 and CDR2, the germline V gene lists ENHRY and SYGVKD. Trimming takes 2 bases off V and 7 bases off J; junction bases not matched to a gene: 4.

The V and J segments used are TRBV10-3 and TRBJ2-1; 8 central bases correspond to TRBD1. Sequenced material: naive CD4+ T cells from blood. Taken with the paper, the label for cell subset or site translates to: true naive CD4+ T cells. This clonotype was sampled from a man aged 18 to 30 in good health. CDR3 sequence: CAISEGDRKNEQFF. The DNA sequence reads TGTGCCATCAGTGAGGGGGACAGGAAGAATGAGCAGTTCTTC.